Given below is one T cell receptor beta chain in context. Method: immunoSEQ multiplex PCR; TCRdb's copy keeps in-frame clones and lacks some. The table includes almost 95,000 clones, about 83% detected once. The data were taken from a study of blood T cell repertoires in COVID-19. Study context: The analysed material was cDNA or gDNA that came from T cells, B-cell-depleted T cells, or PBMCs.

The origin of this receptor is an older woman with COVID-19, enrolled during active disease. The sample consisted of peripheral blood.

For the CDR3, the DNA is TGTGCCTGGTTCGAGGATGAGCAGTTCTTC. Translation gives CAWFEDEQFF. J is TRBJ2-1 and V is TRBV30, with D uncertain. Germline V lookup: CDR1 GTSNPN, CDR2 SVGIG (reference sequence). This CDR3 contains 10 residues. The ends were cut back, 5 bases at V and 8 bases at J, with 7 bases in the middle.